This T cell receptor beta chain was identified during a study of T cell repertoires in cytomegalovirus infection (dated by TCRdb to the late 2010s). About the investigation overall: Because public TCR beta signatures pointed to carriage of CMV infection together with the matching HLA type, the HLA type of each donor mattered for the analysis. Paper-wide results and their limitations: In both this cohort and an independent approximately 370-donor cohort, the cumulative frequency of public TCR beta family members distinguished carriers of CMV infection plus the relevant HLA type. In the ex vivo response, HLA-C-restricted CMV-specific TCR beta clonotypes were dominant, and in two of eight donors the single most frequent clonotype came from this HLA-C-restricted group.

Relative to germline, V is 6 bases shorter and J is 1 base shorter, with 13 bases between their ends. Based on the germline V gene, the CDR1 and CDR2 sequences are SQVTM and ANQGSEA. The CDR3 runs 13 residues from the cysteine to the phenylalanine. The only DNA kept is the CDR3, 39 bases in frame from the first base. Instrument used: Illumina HiSeq 1500. TCRdb cleaned the public reads at Q25 with fastp, built clones with MiXCR and kept in-frame beta chains. Merged by CDR3 protein, the rows form single entries marked with the most common genes and DNA. This sample lists just over 150,000 distinct CDR3 sequences; less than 25% were detected once. Around 9.9% of the sample belongs to the ten largest clones. In the case of this clonotype: This receptor's antigen is unknown. The input lacks base qualities; no much larger clone sits a single base away.

This chain joins TRBV29-1 to TRBJ2-7; TRBD1 is a possible D gene, resting on 5 matching bases. The TCR comes from a human donor in good health (CMV status not recorded). Some clones in this sample may be carry-over from other donors' samples. Sequenced sample: PBMCs. The CDR3 is CSVVGQRSYEQYF. The DNA is TGCAGCGTCGTTGGACAAAGATCCTACGAGCAGTACTTC.